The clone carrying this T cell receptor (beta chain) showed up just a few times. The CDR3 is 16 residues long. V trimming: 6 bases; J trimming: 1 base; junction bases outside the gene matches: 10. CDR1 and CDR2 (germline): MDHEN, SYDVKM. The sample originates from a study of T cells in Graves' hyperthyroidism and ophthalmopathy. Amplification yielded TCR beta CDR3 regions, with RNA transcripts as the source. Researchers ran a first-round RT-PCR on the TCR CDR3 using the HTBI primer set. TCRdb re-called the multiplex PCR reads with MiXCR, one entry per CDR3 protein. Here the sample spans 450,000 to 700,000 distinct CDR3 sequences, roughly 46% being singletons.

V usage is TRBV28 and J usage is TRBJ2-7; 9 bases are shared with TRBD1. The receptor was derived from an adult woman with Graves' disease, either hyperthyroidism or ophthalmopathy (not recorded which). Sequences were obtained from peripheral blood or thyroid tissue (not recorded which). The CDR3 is CASSTLGTGFSYEQYF. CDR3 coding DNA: TGTGCCAGCAGCACCTTAGGGACAGGGTTTTCCTACGAGCAGTACTTC. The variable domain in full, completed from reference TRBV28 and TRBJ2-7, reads DVKVTQSSRYLVKRTGEKVFLECVQDMDHENMFWYRQDPGLGLRLIYFSYDVKMKEKGDIPEGYSVSREKKERFSLILESASTNQTSMYLCASSTLGTGFSYEQYFGPGTRLTVT.